This T cell receptor (beta chain) was documented in a study of T cell responses to AZD1222 COVID-19 vaccine. Sequencing used immunoSEQ multiplex PCR; TCRdb keeps in-frame clones, though not all of them. The data contain about 130,000 clones, 88% of them singletons. In the case of this clone: What it binds is unknown.

The CDR3 extends over 14 amino acids. Trimming pared 8 bases from V and 3 bases from J, leaving 16 bases between. The germline V gene has CDR1 MNHEY and CDR2 SVGAGI. The study, taken as a whole, reports: None of the repertoires were sampled until the peak T cell response had passed. Just a handful of AZD1222 recipients tested seropositive at baseline.

The sequence was collected from an adult in good health. The sample in question was peripheral blood, obtained on day 0 of AZD1222 vaccination. The rearrangement joins TRBV6-5 to TRBJ1-2; no definite D call. The CDR3 coding sequence is TGTGCCAGCCTGCGGGGTCTGATGGACTATGGCTACACCTTC. Translating it yields CASLRGLMDYGYTF.